This TCR beta chain was identified during a study of CD8 T cells in Susac syndrome. An amount of RNA that ranged from about 0.45 to 1 ug was reverse transcribed with random hexamers. Multiplex PCR with immunoSEQ amplified the TCR beta CDR3 across 54 Vbeta and 13 Jbeta. TCRdb analysed the immunoSEQ multiplex PCR reads with MiXCR anew, one entry per CDR3 protein. The sample consists of around 280,000 distinct CDR3 sequences, 92% of them appearing once. V lost 2 bases and J 7 bases, leaving 15 bases between the germline ends. This CDR3 is 15 amino acids long. Germline V CDR1 and CDR2: SNHLY, FYNNEI. TEMRA cells were FACS-enriched and CD8+ and CD4+ T cells negatively isolated.

The sequencing input was CD4+ T cells from PBMCs. The chain joins TRBV2 to TRBJ1-5, with a weak D call TRBD1 (6 bases). This sequence was found in a human donor with multiple sclerosis. Here the CDR3 DNA reads TGTGCCAGCAGTGAACTCGGGGGGCGCGGACAGCCCCAGCATTTT. This gives the protein CASSELGGRGQPQHF.